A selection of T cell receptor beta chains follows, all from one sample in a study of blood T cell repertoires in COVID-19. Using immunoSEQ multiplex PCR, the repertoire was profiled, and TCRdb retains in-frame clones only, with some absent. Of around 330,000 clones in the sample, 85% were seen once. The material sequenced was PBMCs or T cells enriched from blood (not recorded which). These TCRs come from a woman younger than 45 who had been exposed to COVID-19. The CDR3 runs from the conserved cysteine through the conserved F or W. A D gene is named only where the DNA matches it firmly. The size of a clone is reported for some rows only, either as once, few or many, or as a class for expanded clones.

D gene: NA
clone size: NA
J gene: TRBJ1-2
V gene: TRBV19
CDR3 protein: CASSIDLGLSGYTF
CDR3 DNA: TGTGCCAGTAGTATAGATCTGGGACTTAGTGGCTACACCTTC

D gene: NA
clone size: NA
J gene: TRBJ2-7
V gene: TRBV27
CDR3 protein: CASSFSDYSYEQYF
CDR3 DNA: TGTGCCAGCAGTTTCAGTGACTATAGCTACGAGCAGTACTTC

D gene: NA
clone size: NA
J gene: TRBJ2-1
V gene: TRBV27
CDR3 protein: CASKASSYNEQFF
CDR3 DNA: TGTGCCAGCAAGGCTAGCTCCTACAATGAGCAGTTCTTC

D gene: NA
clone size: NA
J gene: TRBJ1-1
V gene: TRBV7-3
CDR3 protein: CASSGTGSTEAFF
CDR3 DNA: TGTGCCAGCAGCGGCACAGGGTCGACTGAAGCTTTCTTT

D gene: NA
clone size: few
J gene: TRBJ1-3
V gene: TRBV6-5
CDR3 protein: CASRFRDNSGNTIYF
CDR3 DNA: TGTGCCAGCAGATTCCGGGACAACTCTGGAAACACCATATATTTT

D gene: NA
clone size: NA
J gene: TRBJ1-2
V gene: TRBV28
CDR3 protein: CASSSYDRYLYGYTF
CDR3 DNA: TGTGCCAGCAGTTCCTATGACAGATATCTATATGGCTACACCTTC

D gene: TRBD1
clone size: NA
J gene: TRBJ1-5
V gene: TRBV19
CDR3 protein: CASSPLNRGAGQPQHF
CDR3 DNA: TGTGCCAGTAGTCCTCTGAACAGGGGGGCGGGTCAGCCCCAGCATTTT

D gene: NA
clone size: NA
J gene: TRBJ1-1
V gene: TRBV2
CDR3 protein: CASSRTEEAFF
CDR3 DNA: TGTGCCAGCAGTCGGACAGAGGAAGCTTTCTTT

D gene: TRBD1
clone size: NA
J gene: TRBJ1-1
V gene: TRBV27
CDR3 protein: CASSVFRGTGPLNTEAFF
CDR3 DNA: TGTGCCAGCAGTGTATTCCGTGGGACAGGTCCCTTGAACACTGAAGCTTTCTTT

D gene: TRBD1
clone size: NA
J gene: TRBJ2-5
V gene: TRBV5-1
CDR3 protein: CASSLAGTGQETQYF
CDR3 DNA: TGCGCCAGCAGCTTGGCCGGGACAGGGCAAGAGACCCAGTACTTC

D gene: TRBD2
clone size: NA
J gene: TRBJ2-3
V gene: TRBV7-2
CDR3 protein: CASSLDRGGQQYF
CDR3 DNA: TGTGCCAGCAGCTTAGATCGGGGGGGCCAACAGTATTTT

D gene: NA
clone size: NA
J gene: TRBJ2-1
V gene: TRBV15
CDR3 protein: CATSRGTLATYNEQFF
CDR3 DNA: TGTGCCACCAGCAGAGGTACCCTAGCCACCTACAATGAGCAGTTCTTC

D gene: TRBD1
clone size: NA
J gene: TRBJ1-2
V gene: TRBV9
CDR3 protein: CASRAQQGTYGYTF
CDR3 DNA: TGTGCCAGCAGAGCTCAACAGGGGACCTATGGCTACACCTTC

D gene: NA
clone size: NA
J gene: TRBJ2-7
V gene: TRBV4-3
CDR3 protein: CASSQDSSYEQYF
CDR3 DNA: TGCGCCAGCAGCCAAGACAGCTCCTACGAGCAGTACTTC

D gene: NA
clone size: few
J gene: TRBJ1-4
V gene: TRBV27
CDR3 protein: CASSAGNYNEKLFF
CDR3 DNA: TGTGCCAGCAGTGCGGGAAATTATAATGAAAAACTGTTTTTT

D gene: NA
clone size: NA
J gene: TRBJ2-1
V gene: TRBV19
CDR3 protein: CASQKKWGGPLNEQFF
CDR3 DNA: TGTGCCAGTCAAAAAAAATGGGGGGGGCCCCTCAATGAGCAGTTCTTC

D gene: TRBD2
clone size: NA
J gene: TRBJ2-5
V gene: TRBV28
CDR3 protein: CASITGGLAGVETQYF
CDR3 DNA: TGTGCCAGCATTACGGGCGGGCTAGCGGGAGTAGAGACCCAGTACTTC

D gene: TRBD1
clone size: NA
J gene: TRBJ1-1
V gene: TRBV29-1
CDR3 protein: CSVEGTGATEAFF
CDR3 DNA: TGCAGCGTTGAAGGAACAGGGGCCACTGAAGCTTTCTTT

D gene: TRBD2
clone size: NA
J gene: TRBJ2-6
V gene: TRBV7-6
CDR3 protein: CASSPGGSFSGANVLTF
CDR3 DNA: TGTGCCAGCAGCCCGGGGGGGAGTTTTTCTGGGGCCAACGTCCTGACTTTC

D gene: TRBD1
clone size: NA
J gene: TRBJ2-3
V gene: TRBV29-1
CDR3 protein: CSVEVNRGWTDTQYF
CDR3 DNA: TGCAGCGTTGAAGTTAACAGGGGATGGACAGATACGCAGTATTTT

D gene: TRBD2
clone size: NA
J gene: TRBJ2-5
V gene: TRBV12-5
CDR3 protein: CASGSISGANLPETQYF
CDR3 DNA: TGTGCTAGTGGTTCTATTAGCGGGGCCAACCTTCCGGAGACCCAGTACTTC

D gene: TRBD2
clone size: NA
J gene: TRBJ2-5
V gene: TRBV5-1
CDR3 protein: CASSPRLPDASGRLETQYF
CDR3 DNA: TGCGCCAGCAGCCCTAGACTCCCGGATGCTAGCGGGAGGCTAGAGACCCAGTACTTC

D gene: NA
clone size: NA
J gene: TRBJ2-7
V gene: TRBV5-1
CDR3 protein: CASSLLSYEQYF
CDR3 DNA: TGCGCCAGCAGCTTGCTTTCCTACGAGCAGTACTTC

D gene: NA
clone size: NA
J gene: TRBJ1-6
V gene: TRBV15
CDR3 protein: CATNNHRITGLRGNSPLHF
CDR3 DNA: TGTGCCACCAACAATCATAGGATAACAGGGCTGAGGGGGAATTCACCCCTCCACTTT

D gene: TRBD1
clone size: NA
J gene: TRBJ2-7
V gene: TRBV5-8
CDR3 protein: CASSFRQGPYEQYF
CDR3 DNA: TGTGCCAGCAGCTTTCGACAGGGGCCCTACGAGCAGTACTTC

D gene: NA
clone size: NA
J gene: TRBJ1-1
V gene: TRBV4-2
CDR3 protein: CASSQDNRVMTNTEAFF
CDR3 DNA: TGTGCCAGCAGCCAGGACAACAGGGTAATGACGAACACTGAAGCTTTCTTT

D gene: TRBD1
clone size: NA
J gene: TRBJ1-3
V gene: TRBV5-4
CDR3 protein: CASSSTGQTRSGNTIYF
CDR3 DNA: TGTGCCAGCAGCTCGACAGGGCAGACCCGCTCTGGAAACACCATATATTTT

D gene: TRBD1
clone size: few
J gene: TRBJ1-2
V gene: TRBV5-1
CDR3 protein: CASGQGGLLSGYTF
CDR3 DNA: TGCGCCAGCGGACAGGGAGGGTTGTTAAGTGGCTACACCTTC

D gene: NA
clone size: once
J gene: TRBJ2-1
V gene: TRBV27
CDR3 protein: CASSLGSGTNFYNEQFF
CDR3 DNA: TGTGCCAGCAGTTTGGGTAGCGGAACGAACTTTTACAATGAGCAGTTCTTC

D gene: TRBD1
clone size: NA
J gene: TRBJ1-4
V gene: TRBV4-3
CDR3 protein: CASSLRWTGDEKLFF
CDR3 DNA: TGCGCCAGCAGCCTTCGGTGGACAGGGGATGAAAAACTGTTTTTT

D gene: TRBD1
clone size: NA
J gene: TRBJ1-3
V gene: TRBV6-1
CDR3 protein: CASSERHRGSGNTIYF
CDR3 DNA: TGTGCCAGCAGTGAAAGGCACAGGGGGTCTGGAAACACCATATATTTT

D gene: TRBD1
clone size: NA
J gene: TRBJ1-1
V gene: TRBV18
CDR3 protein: CASSETGGTEAFF
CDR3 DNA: TGTGCCAGCTCAGAAACAGGGGGCACTGAAGCTTTCTTT

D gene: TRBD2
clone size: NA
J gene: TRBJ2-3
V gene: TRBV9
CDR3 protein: CASSRELAGAGDTQYF
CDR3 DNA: TGTGCCAGCAGCAGAGAACTAGCGGGAGCGGGAGATACGCAGTATTTT

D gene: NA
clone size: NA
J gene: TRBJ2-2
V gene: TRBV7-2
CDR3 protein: CASSPGLLNTGELFF
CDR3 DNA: TGTGCCAGCAGCCCAGGACTACTGAACACCGGGGAGCTGTTTTTT

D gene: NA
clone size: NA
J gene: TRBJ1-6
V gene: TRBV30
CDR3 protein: CAWLRGSYNSPLHF
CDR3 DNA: TGTGCCTGGCTCAGGGGCTCCTATAATTCACCCCTCCACTTT

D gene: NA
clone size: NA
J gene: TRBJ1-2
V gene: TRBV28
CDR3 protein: CASSLGRGYTF
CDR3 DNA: TGTGCCAGCAGTTTGGGGAGGGGCTACACCTTC

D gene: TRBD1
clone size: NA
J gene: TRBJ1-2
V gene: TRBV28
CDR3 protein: CASSPQGANYGYTF
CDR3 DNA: TGTGCCAGCAGCCCACAGGGGGCTAACTATGGCTACACCTTC

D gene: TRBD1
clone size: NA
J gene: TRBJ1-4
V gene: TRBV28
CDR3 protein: CASSFRGNDEKLFF
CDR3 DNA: TGTGCCAGCAGTTTCAGGGGGAACGATGAAAAACTGTTTTTT

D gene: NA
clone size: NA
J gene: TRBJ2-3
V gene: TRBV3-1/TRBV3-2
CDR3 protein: CASSQDSGTDTQYF
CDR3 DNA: TGTGCCAGCAGCCAAGATTCGGGCACAGATACGCAGTATTTT

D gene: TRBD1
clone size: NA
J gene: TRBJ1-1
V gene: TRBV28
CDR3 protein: CASRPTQTGTRAFF
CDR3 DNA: TGTGCCAGCAGACCGACTCAGACAGGGACCAGAGCTTTCTTT

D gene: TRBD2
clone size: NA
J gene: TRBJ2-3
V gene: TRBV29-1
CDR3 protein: CSVPSGSGADTQYF
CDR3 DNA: TGCAGCGTCCCTAGCGGGAGTGGTGCAGATACGCAGTATTTT

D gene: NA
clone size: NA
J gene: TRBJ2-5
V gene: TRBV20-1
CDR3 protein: CSASPGQETQYF
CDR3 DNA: TGCAGTGCTAGTCCGGGTCAAGAGACCCAGTACTTC

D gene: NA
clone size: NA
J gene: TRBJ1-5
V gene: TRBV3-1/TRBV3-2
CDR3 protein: CASSPGQSNQPQHF
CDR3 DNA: TGTGCCAGCAGCCCCGGACAGAGCAATCAGCCCCAGCATTTT

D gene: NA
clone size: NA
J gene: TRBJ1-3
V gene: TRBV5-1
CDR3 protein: CASSLAPGGGGNTIYF
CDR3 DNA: TGCGCCAGCAGCTTGGCTCCGGGTGGTGGAGGAAACACCATATATTTT

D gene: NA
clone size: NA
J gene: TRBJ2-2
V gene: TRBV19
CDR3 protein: CASSILTGELFF
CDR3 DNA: TGTGCCAGTAGTATACTGACCGGGGAGCTGTTTTTT

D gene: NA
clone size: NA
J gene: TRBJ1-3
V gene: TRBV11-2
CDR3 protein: CASSIRQSGNTIYF
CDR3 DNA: TGTGCCAGCAGCATTAGACAGTCCGGAAACACCATATATTTT

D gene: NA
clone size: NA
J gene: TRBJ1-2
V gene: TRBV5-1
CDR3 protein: CASSQDTGYTF
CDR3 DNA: TGCGCCAGCAGCCAGGACACTGGCTACACCTTC

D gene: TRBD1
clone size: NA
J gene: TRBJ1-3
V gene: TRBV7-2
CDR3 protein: CASSFDRGHNTIYF
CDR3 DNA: TGTGCCAGCAGCTTCGACAGGGGGCACAACACCATATATTTT

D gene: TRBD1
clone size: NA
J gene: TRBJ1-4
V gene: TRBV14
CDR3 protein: CASSHSGQGREKLFF
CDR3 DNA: TGTGCCAGCAGCCACTCGGGACAGGGCCGGGAAAAACTGTTTTTT